Listed below are T cell receptor beta chains from one sample, sequenced in a study of shared clonotypes between healthy human individuals. Profiling relied on immunoSEQ multiplex PCR, and the TCRdb table lists in-frame clones only, not all of them. The sample has 2,500,000 or so clones, more than 80% seen once. Sequenced input: naive CD4+ T cells sorted from blood. These receptors all stem from a man between 18 and 35 years old in good health. The CDR3 runs from the conserved cysteine through the conserved F or W. Fields, in order: D gene, V gene, J gene, clone size, CDR3 DNA, CDR3 protein. A D gene is named only where the DNA matches it firmly. Clone sizes are given selectively: once, few, many, or a class where the clone is expanded.

-	TRBV14	TRBJ1-6	once	TGTGCCAGCAGCCGGGACACCGGGGAGCCCCTCCACTTT	CASSRDTGEPLHF
TRBD2	TRBV18	TRBJ2-5	-	TGTGCCAGCTCACCAGAGACTAGCGGCAACGGAGAGACCCAGTACTTC	CASSPETSGNGETQYF
-	TRBV30	TRBJ2-6	-	TGTGCCTGGGGACCGGGACAAGTCGTTGCTGGGGCCAACGTCCTGACTTTC	CAWGPGQVVAGANVLTF
TRBD1	TRBV5-1	TRBJ1-2	-	TGCGCCAGCAGCTGGGGACAGGGCCTCTATGGCTACACCTTC	CASSWGQGLYGYTF
-	TRBV18	TRBJ1-5	-	TGTGCCAGCTCACCAACTCCATCGCCCCAGCATTTT	CASSPTPSPQHF
-	TRBV11-2	TRBJ2-5	-	TGTGCCAGCAGCCCGGGGGCCGCGGAGACCCAGTACTTC	CASSPGAAETQYF
-	TRBV5-1	TRBJ2-7	-	TGCGCCAGCAGCTTGGAAGCTACAGCCTACGAGCAGTACTTC	CASSLEATAYEQYF
TRBD2	TRBV2	TRBJ2-3	-	TGTGCCAGCAGTGTCGGAGCGGGGCTCACAGATACGCAGTATTTT	CASSVGAGLTDTQYF
-	TRBV7-8	TRBJ2-6	-	TGTGCCAGCAGCAACGAAGGAGGAAGGACTGGGGCCAACGTCCTGACTTTC	CASSNEGGRTGANVLTF
TRBD1	TRBV7-9	TRBJ1-2	-	TGTGCCAGCAGCTTAGTGGGGGACAGTCACTACTATGGCTACACCTTC	CASSLVGDSHYYGYTF
TRBD2	TRBV4-2	TRBJ2-2	-	TGTGCCACCGAAGGCGGCGGGGGGAACACCGGGGAGCTGTTTTTT	CATEGGGGNTGELFF
TRBD1	TRBV28	TRBJ1-2	few	TGTGCCAGCAGAACGGCACAGGGGGCTAATGGCTACACCTTC	CASRTAQGANGYTF
TRBD2	TRBV5-6	TRBJ2-3	-	TGTGCCAGCAGCTTTAGACTAGCGGAGAGGGGCACAGATACGCAGTATTTT	CASSFRLAERGTDTQYF
TRBD1	TRBV5-1	TRBJ1-6	once	TGCGCCAGCAGCTGGGGACAGGACCAACTCTATAATTCACCCCTCCACTTT	CASSWGQDQLYNSPLHF
TRBD1	TRBV12-5	TRBJ2-7	-	TGTGCTAGTGCCCAATTCAGGGGGACACCTTCCTACGAGCAGTACTTC	CASAQFRGTPSYEQYF
-	TRBV9	TRBJ1-1	-	TGTGCCAGCAGCGCCATCCAGGGAAAGGGGACTGAAGCTTTCTTT	CASSAIQGKGTEAFF
-	TRBV28	TRBJ1-2	-	TGTGCCAGCAGTTCCCCCCCGGACAGCAACTATGGCTACACCTTC	CASSSPPDSNYGYTF
-	TRBV5-1	TRBJ2-7	-	TGCGCCAGCAGCTTGGACTCAGGTAACTACGAGCAGTACTTC	CASSLDSGNYEQYF
-	TRBV6-6	TRBJ1-1	-	TGTGCCAGCCTTCTTCGGATTAACACTGAAGCTTTCTTT	CASLLRINTEAFF
TRBD1	TRBV2	TRBJ1-6	-	TGTGCCAGTGCGGGACAGGGGGTCCATAATTCACCCCTCCACTTT	CASAGQGVHNSPLHF
-	TRBV6-5	TRBJ1-5	-	TGTGCCAGCAGTAGCCTACAGGGAGATCAGCCCCAGCATTTT	CASSSLQGDQPQHF
-	TRBV6-5	TRBJ1-1	-	TGTGCCAGCAGCTCTGGTATGGGAACGAACACTGAAGCTTTCTTT	CASSSGMGTNTEAFF
-	TRBV6-1	TRBJ1-1	-	TGTGCCAGCAGTGAAGGTTTACTCGGAGGGGACACTGAAGCTTTCTTT	CASSEGLLGGDTEAFF
-	TRBV18	TRBJ2-1	-	TGTGCCAGCTCACGCTCGACACGCACATTCTCCTACAATGAGCAGTTCTTC	CASSRSTRTFSYNEQFF
TRBD2	TRBV11-2	TRBJ2-3	-	TGTGCCAGCAGCTCCCGCCTAGCGGGGAGCACAGATACGCAGTATTTT	CASSSRLAGSTDTQYF
-	TRBV7-2	TRBJ2-1	once	TGTGCCAGCAGCTACTCCGGGACCCGCAATGAGCAGTTCTTC	CASSYSGTRNEQFF
-	TRBV29-1	TRBJ2-3	-	TGCAGCGTTGAAACCGTCTCCACAGATACGCAGTATTTT	CSVETVSTDTQYF
-	TRBV27	TRBJ1-4	-	TGTGCCAGCAGAAAGCAACCGGGTTCAACTAATGAAAAACTGTTTTTT	CASRKQPGSTNEKLFF
-	TRBV7-3	TRBJ2-3	-	TGTGCCAGCAGCAGTACAGGTCTTCGCACAGATACGCAGTATTTT	CASSSTGLRTDTQYF
-	TRBV19	TRBJ2-7	-	TGTGCCAGTAGTCCCCATCTTCGGGCGTTCTACGAGCAGTACTTC	CASSPHLRAFYEQYF
-	TRBV6-4	TRBJ2-3	-	TGTGCCAGCAGTGAGCTAGCACCTCCCACAGATACGCAGTATTTT	CASSELAPPTDTQYF
-	TRBV6-6	TRBJ1-4	-	TGTGCCAGCAGTTACTCACAGCTTACTAATGAAAAACTGTTTTTT	CASSYSQLTNEKLFF
TRBD1	TRBV29-1	TRBJ1-2	-	TGCAGCGTTCGAGGACAGGGAGCTGGCTACACCTTC	CSVRGQGAGYTF
-	TRBV30	TRBJ2-6	-	TGTGCAAAGGAGGCAGCCTCTGGGGCCAACGTCCTGACTTTC	CAKEAASGANVLTF
-	TRBV7-2	TRBJ2-1	-	TGTGCCAGCAGCTTAGTTCTGTTGAACGAGCAGTTCTTC	CASSLVLLNEQFF
TRBD1	TRBV19	TRBJ2-2	-	TGTGCCAGTAGTATACTGGACAGGGATGTCGGGGAGCTGTTTTTT	CASSILDRDVGELFF
-	TRBV5-6	TRBJ1-1	-	TGTGCCAGCAGCTTGGGCTCAGTTCTCTACACTGAAGCTTTCTTT	CASSLGSVLYTEAFF
TRBD2	TRBV30	TRBJ2-1	-	TGTGCCTGGAGTGTACGCACTAGCGGGGATGAGCAGTTCTTC	CAWSVRTSGDEQFF
-	TRBV5-1	TRBJ2-1	-	TGCGCCAGCAGTGCAAACTACGCTTACAATGAGCAGTTCTTC	CASSANYAYNEQFF
TRBD1	TRBV19	TRBJ2-1	-	TGTGCCAGTAGTATAGATTACAGGGGGCTTGAGCAGTTCTTC	CASSIDYRGLEQFF
TRBD1	TRBV25-1	TRBJ2-2	-	TGTGCCAGCAGTGTCCCGGACAGGGGGCACGGGGAGCTGTTTTTT	CASSVPDRGHGELFF
-	TRBV13	TRBJ2-5	-	TGTGCCAGCAGCTCCGGACGGGCGGGGGAGACCCAGTACTTC	CASSSGRAGETQYF
-	TRBV4-3	TRBJ1-4	-	TGCGCCAGCAGCCAAGAGGGGAGCGTTCGGAATGAAAAACTGTTTTTT	CASSQEGSVRNEKLFF
-	TRBV10-3	TRBJ1-4	-	TGTGCCATCAGTGAGTCGATGGCAGAAGCGGAAAAACTGTTTTTT	CAISESMAEAEKLFF
-	TRBV5-1	TRBJ1-4	-	TGCGCCAGCAGCTTGGTCGGGGGCCCTAATGAAAAACTGTTTTTT	CASSLVGGPNEKLFF
-	TRBV29-1	TRBJ1-2	-	TGCAGCGTTGAGAGGGCTTACTATGGCTACACCTTC	CSVERAYYGYTF